This T cell receptor beta chain derives from a study of T cell repertoires in cytomegalovirus infection. TCRdb reprocessed the reads via MiXCR and lists one record per CDR3 protein. The data hold about 920,000 distinct CDR3 sequences, with around 29% observed a single time. To note about this clonotype: Its antigen is unidentified.

The source was cultured CD8+ T cells from PBMCs, collected from culture after CMV antigen stimulation. This TCR was recovered from a human donor in good health (CMV status not recorded). Some clones in this sample may be carry-over from other donors' samples.

CDR3 nucleotides: TGTGCCAGCAGTGAAGACCTGCGGGGGGTCTCCTACGAGCAGTACTTC. It yields the protein CASSEDLRGVSYEQYF. The chain is built from TRBV6-1 and TRBJ2-7; TRBD2 matches at 8 bases. The germline V gene has CDR1 MNHNS and CDR2 SASEGT. CDR3 size: 16 residues. J gave up 0 bases and V 1 base, and 5 bases lay outside the gene matches.